This T cell receptor beta chain was found in a study of blood T cells in healthy people across ages. Overall study findings and caveats: Per million T cells, TCR beta diversity dropped roughly linearly as age increased. What prevented conclusive comparison of naive and antigen-experienced cells was that PBMCs were unsorted.

The CDR3 runs 14 residues. Germline V gives CDR1 SGHTA, CDR2 FQGTGA. Sample-barcoded 5' priming and a J-beta primer mix drove a second PCR of about 6 to 11 cycles. TCRdb re-called the 5' RACE reads with MiXCR, one entry per CDR3 protein. The data show under 800,000 distinct CDR3 sequences, 20% to 25% seen once. This clonotype showed up just a few times. What it recognizes is unknown. A much larger clone sits a single nucleotide away, making a read error possible. Material for sequencing was blood. The receptor was derived from a man aged 70-80 years in good health. The chain has TRBV7-3 and TRBJ2-5; D unresolved. With the DNA end fitting TRBJ2-7 better, the J assignment may be wrong. Here the CDR3 DNA reads TGTGCCAGCAGCTCGACCGGACGGGTCAACGAGCAGTACTTC. This gives the protein CASSSTGRVNEQYF.